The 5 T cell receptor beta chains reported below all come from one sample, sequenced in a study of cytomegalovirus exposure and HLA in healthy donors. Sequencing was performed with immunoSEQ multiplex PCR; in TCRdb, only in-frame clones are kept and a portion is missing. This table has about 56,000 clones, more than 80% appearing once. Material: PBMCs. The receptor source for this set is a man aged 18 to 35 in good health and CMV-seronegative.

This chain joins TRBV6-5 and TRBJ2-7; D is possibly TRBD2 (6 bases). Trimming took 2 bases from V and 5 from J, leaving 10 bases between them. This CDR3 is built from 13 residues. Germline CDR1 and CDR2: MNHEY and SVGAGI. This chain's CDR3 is CASSYARDDEQYF. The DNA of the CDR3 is TGTGCCAGCAGTTACGCGCGGGATGACGAGCAGTACTTC.

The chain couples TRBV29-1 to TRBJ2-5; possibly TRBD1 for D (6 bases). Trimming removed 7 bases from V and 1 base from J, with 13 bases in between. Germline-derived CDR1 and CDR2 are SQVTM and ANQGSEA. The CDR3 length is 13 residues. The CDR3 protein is CSAGTTSQETQYF. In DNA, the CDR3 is TGCAGCGCCGGGACAACAAGCCAAGAGACCCAGTACTTC.

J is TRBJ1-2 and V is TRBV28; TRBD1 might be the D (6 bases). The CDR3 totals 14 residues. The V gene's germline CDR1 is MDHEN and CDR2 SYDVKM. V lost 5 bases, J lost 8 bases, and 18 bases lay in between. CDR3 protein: CASSRRGSRGGYTF. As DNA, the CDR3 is TGTGCCAGCAGTCGAAGGGGGTCCCGAGGCGGCTACACCTTC.

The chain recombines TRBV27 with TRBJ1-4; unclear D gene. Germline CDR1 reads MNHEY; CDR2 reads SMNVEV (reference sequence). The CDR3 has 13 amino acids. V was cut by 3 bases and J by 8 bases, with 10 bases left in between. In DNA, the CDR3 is TGTGCCAGCAGTTTGTGGCCGTGGGAAAAACTGTTTTTT. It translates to CASSLWPWEKLFF.

CDR3 DNA sequence: TGTGCCAGCAGAACGGACAGGGGGGGGCACAATGAGCAGTTCTTC. It yields the protein CASRTDRGGHNEQFF. J is TRBJ2-1 and V is TRBV7-2; 10 bases are a match to TRBD1. V lost 6 bases to trimming and J lost 5 bases; unmatched junction nucleotides: 7. This CDR3 region has 15 residues. CDR1 is SGHTA, CDR2 FQGNSA, per germline.